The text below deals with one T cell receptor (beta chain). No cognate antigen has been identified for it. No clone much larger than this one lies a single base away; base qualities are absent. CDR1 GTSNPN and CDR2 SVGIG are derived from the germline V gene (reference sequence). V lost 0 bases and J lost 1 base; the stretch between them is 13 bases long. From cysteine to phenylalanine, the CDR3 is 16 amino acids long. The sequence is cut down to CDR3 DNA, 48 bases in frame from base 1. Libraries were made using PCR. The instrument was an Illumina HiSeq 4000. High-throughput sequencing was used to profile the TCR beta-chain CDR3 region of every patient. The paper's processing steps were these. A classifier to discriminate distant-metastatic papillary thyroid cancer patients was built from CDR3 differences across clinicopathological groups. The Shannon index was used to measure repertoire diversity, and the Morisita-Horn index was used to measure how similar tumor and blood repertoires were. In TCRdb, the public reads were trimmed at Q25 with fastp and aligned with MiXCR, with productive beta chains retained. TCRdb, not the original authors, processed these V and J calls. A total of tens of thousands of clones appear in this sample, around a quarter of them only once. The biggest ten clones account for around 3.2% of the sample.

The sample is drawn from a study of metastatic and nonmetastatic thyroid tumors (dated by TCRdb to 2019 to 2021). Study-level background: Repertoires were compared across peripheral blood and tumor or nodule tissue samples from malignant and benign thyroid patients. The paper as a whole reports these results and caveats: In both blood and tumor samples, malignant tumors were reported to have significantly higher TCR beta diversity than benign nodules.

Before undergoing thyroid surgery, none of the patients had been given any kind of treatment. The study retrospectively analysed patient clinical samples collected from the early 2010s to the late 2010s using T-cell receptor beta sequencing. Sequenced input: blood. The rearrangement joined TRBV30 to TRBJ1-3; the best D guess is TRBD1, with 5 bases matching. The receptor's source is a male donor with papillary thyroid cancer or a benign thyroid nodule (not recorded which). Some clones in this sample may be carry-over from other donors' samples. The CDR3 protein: CAWSVTSGTSGNTIYF. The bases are TGTGCCTGGAGTGTCACATCAGGGACTTCTGGAAACACCATATATTTT.